What follows are 24 T cell receptor beta chains derived from one specimen sequenced in a study of tumor and adjacent non-tumor tissue in lung cancer. The library came from three nested PCR rounds adapted from ARM-PCR protocols. TCRdb re-called the multiplex PCR reads through MiXCR, storing one row per CDR3 protein. There are roughly 82,000 distinct CDR3 sequences in the sample; around 82% occur only once, and roughly 22% lies in the top ten. The template was RNA from unsorted bulk tissue. Distant lung tissue was collected more than 3 cm away from the tumor edge. What was sequenced was distant non-tumor lung tissue. These receptors were taken from a woman aged 45-65 years with non-small cell lung cancer.

This clonotype was seen a single time. A much larger clone sits a single nucleotide away, making a read error possible. This rearrangement joins TRBV7-6 to TRBJ2-3, with D possibly TRBD1 on 5 matching bases. The CDR3 spans 13 residues. In germline, CDR1 is SGHVS, CDR2 FNYEAQ. V was cut by 0 bases and J by 8 bases, with 9 bases left in between. In nucleotides, the CDR3 is TGTGCCAGCAGCTTAGCGGTAGGGGTTACGCAGTATTTT. It yields the protein CASSLAVGVTQYF. The variable domain in full, completed from reference TRBV7-6 and TRBJ2-3, reads GAGVSQSPRYKVTKRGQDVALRCDPISGHVSLYWYRQALGQGPEFLTYFNYEAQQDKSGLPNDRFSAERPEGSISTLTIQRTEQRDSAMYRCASSLAVGVTQYFGPGTRLTVL.

This clonotype was observed at least ten times. The chain joins TRBV5-1 to TRBJ2-5, with 14 bases that match TRBD2. Germline V gene lookup returns CDR1 SGHRS and CDR2 YFSETQ. The ends lost 2 bases at V and 4 bases at J; junction bases unmatched: 4. The CDR3 loop spans 16 amino acids. CDR3 loop: CASSFGLAGGAETQYF. In DNA form, the CDR3 reads TGCGCCAGCAGCTTCGGACTAGCGGGAGGAGCAGAGACCCAGTACTTC.

Note on this clonotype: One end of the junction varies from germline; a read error may be responsible. The V gene is TRBV6-6, the J gene TRBJ1-5; D unresolved. This CDR3 comprises 15 residues. In germline, CDR1 is MNHNY, CDR2 SVGAGI (reference sequence). The CDR3 loop is CASCYGQATNQPQHF. The CDR3 bases are TGTGCCAGCTGTTACGGCCAGGCTACTAATCAGCCCCAGCATTTT.

This clonotype has just one count. V gene TRBV11-2 combines with J gene TRBJ1-5, with D uncertain. Trimming cost V 5 bases and J 13 bases, with 21 bases left between them. CDR1 and CDR2 (germline): SGHAT, FQNNGV. There are 14 residues in the CDR3. Here the CDR3 DNA reads TGTGCCAGCAGCATTTGGGAGTATATAGTGCCTCAGCATTTT. It encodes CASSIWEYIVPQHF. Together with reference TRBV11-2 and TRBJ1-5, the CDR3 gives the full variable domain: EAGVAQSPRYKIIEKRQSVAFWCNPISGHATLYWYQQILGQGPKLLIQFQNNGVVDDSQLPKDRFSAERLKGVDSTLKIQPAKLEDSAVYLCASSIWEYIVPQHFGDGTRLSIL.

In this sample, this clonotype is medium-sized. This chain links TRBV29-1 with TRBJ1-2; 7 bases align to TRBD1. Germline V lookup: CDR1 SQVTM, CDR2 ANQGSEA. Trimming cost V 6 bases and J 4 bases; bases outside gene matches: 17. The CDR3 is 16 residues long. The CDR3 bases are TGCAGCGTCCGTTTTACAGGGGCCCTAAGGGGCTATGGCTACACCTTC. Protein product: CSVRFTGALRGYGYTF.

On this clonotype itself: One junction end does not reproduce the germline sequence, and a read error may be involved. J is TRBJ2-3 and V is TRBV19; tentative D call: TRBD1 (6 bases). Germline V CDR1 and CDR2: LNHDA, SQIVND (reference sequence). This CDR3 is 15 amino acids long. This CDR3 is CANSRRGTYTDTQYF. In DNA, the CDR3 is TGCGCCAATAGTCGACGAGGGACATACACAGATACGCAGTATTTT.

About this clonotype itself: A junction end diverges from the germline sequence, so it may reflect a read error. As DNA, the CDR3 is TGCAGCGTAGAAGGAATTGGTAGCACAGATACGCAGTATTTT. Protein: CSVEGIGSTDTQYF. The rearrangement joins TRBV29-1 to TRBJ2-3, with no clear D. The V gene's germline CDR1 is SQVTM and CDR2 ANQGSEA. The CDR3 runs 14 residues.

On this clonotype itself: Mismatch with germline at one junction end may stem from a read error. The chain recombines TRBV6-6 with TRBJ2-5, with TRBD2 matching over 8 bases. This CDR3 spans 16 amino acids. CDR1 is MNHNY and CDR2 is SVGAGI in the germline V gene (reference sequence). CDR3 residues: CASSYSLLAGQETQYF. CDR3 nucleotides: TGTGCCAGCAGTTACTCGCTGCTAGCGGGTCAAGAGACCCAATACTTC.

Comment on this clonotype: The junction departs from germline at one end; a sequencing error may be responsible. CDR3 residues: CASIGTSGPYNDQFF. The CDR3 DNA reads TGTGCTAGCATAGGGACTAGCGGACCCTACAATGATCAGTTCTTC. V and J are TRBV6-2 or TRBV6-3 and TRBJ2-1; TRBD2 matches 11 bases. The CDR3 has 15 amino acids. Looked up from germline, CDR1 is MNHEY and CDR2 is SVGEGT.

A note on this clonotype: It is likely a read error, because the conserved phenylalanine at the end of the CDR3 is missing. The chain combines TRBV24-1 with TRBJ2-1; 8 bases match TRBD2. This CDR3 spans 14 amino acids. Germline trimming cut 4 bases from V and 8 bases from J; bases unmatched to any gene: 6. Looked up from germline, CDR1 is KGHDR and CDR2 is SFDVKD. The CDR3 loop is CATSDSLAVDEQFL. The DNA of the CDR3 is TGTGCCACCAGTGACTCACTAGCGGTGGATGAGCAGTTCTTA.

Points on this clonotype: A junction boundary mismatches the germline segment, possibly from a read error. The chain combines TRBV10-2 with TRBJ1-1; TRBD1 is a possible D gene (5 bases). This CDR3 has 15 residues. Looked up from germline, CDR1 is WSHSY and CDR2 is SAAADI. The CDR3 sequence is CAGSAQGEGKNEAFF. The CDR3 coding sequence is TGCGCCGGCAGCGCCCAGGGTGAGGGGAAAAATGAAGCTTTCTTT.

V is TRBV6-5 and J is TRBJ1-2; 7 positions agree with TRBD1. CDR3 size: 15 residues. The germline CDR1 and CDR2 sequences are MNHEY and SVGAGI. V gave up 6 bases and J gave up 11 bases; unmatched junction bases: 18. DNA for the CDR3: TGTGCCAGCAGAAGGGATATCGAGACAGGGAGCGAATACACCTTC. This sequence encodes CASRRDIETGSEYTF.

With respect to this clonotype: Compared with germline, one end of the junction differs, possibly owing to a read error. J is TRBJ1-6 and V is TRBV7-8, with D hard to call. The CDR3 extends over 13 amino acids. CDR1 is SGHVS, CDR2 FQNEAQ, per germline. The CDR3 is CASSLDLDSPLHF. CDR3 coding DNA: TGTGCCAGCAGCTTAGATCTCGATTCACCTCTCCACTTT.

This clonotype showed up many times. This may come from a read error, since a much larger clone is one base off. This chain connects TRBV4-1 to TRBJ2-7; weak D call: TRBD1 (5 bases). CDR3 length: 15 amino acids. CDR1 and CDR2 from the germline V gene are MGHRA and YSYEKL. The CDR3 bases are TGCGCCAGCAGCCAACCCACCGGACACCGCTACGGGCAGTACTTC. As protein: CASSQPTGHRYGQYF.

The chain links TRBV11-2 to TRBJ2-1; D possibly uses TRBD1 or TRBD2 (6 bases each). Germline V lookup: CDR1 SGHAT, CDR2 FQNNGV. Trimming took 0 bases from V and 9 from J, leaving 15 bases between them. This CDR3 is 15 amino acids long. The chain's CDR3 is CASSLEASVGAEQFF. The CDR3 DNA reads TGTGCCAGCAGCTTAGAGGCTAGCGTGGGGGCTGAGCAGTTCTTC.

With regard to this clonotype: The CDR3 carries no conserved terminal phenylalanine or tryptophan, so it likely arises from a read error. The chain employs TRBV20-1 and TRBJ2-3; 9 nucleotides match TRBD2. The V segment lost 2 bases and the J segment 0 bases; nucleotides outside the gene matches: 6. This CDR3 comprises 16 residues. CDR1 is DFQATT and CDR2 is SNEGSKA in the germline V gene (reference sequence). CDR3 bases: TGCAGTGCTAGATCCATCCTAGCGGGGAGCACAGATACGCAGTATATT. Translating gives CSARSILAGSTDTQYI.

In regard to this clonotype: Sequence at one end of the junction differs from germline and may be a read error. The chain has TRBV29-1 and TRBJ2-1; D unclear. The CDR3 is made up of 17 amino acids. Looked up from germline, CDR1 is SQVTM and CDR2 is ANQGSEA. The CDR3 loop is CSVEDLEGWSSYNEQIF. CDR3 bases: TGCAGTGTTGAGGATCTAGAAGGGTGGAGCTCCTACAATGAGCAGATCTTC.

This clonotype was seen repeatedly, ten times or more. The rearrangement joins TRBV24-1 to TRBJ2-1, with TRBD2 matching over 8 bases. This CDR3 spans 17 amino acids. The V gene's germline CDR1 is KGHDR and CDR2 SFDVKD. J was trimmed by 5 bases and V by 2 bases; bases with no gene match: 10. The CDR3, as DNA: TGTGCCACCAGTGATTATGAACTAGCGGATACTAACAATGAGCAGTTCTTC. Translated: CATSDYELADTNNEQFF.

On this clonotype itself: The junction and the germline gene differ at one end; a read error may be behind it. The V gene is TRBV4-1, the J gene TRBJ2-1; D is perhaps TRBD2 (5 bases). The CDR3 extends over 13 amino acids. Germline V lookup: CDR1 MGHRA, CDR2 YSYEKL. This CDR3 is CASNQAVHAEQFF. CDR3 DNA: TGCGCCAGCAACCAAGCGGTACACGCTGAGCAGTTCTTC.

Points on this clonotype: At one end, the junction sequence differs from germline, possibly due to a read error. This chain links TRBV6-1 with TRBJ2-7, with TRBD1 identical over 8 bases. Germline V lookup: CDR1 MNHNS, CDR2 SASEGT. The CDR3 is 15 residues long. CDR3 nucleotide sequence: TGTGCCAGCAGTGTGAACTCAGGGGGCAACTACGAGCAATACTTC. This sequence encodes CASSVNSGGNYEQYF.

In regard to this clonotype: Germline and junction disagree at one end, which may indicate a read error. The chain has TRBV12-3 or TRBV12-4 and TRBJ2-2, with 10 bases identical to TRBD1. This CDR3 contains 17 residues. DNA for the CDR3: TGTGCCAGCAAAACCGGGACAGGGGCAACCAACACAGGGGAGCTGTTTTTT. As protein: CASKTGTGATNTGELFF.

Details on this clonotype: A read error may account for a junction end that differs from germline. The V gene is TRBV20-1, the J gene TRBJ1-6, with D possibly TRBD1 on 6 matching bases. The V gene's germline CDR1 is DFQATT and CDR2 SNEGSKA (reference sequence). This CDR3 has 11 residues. CDR3 loop: CSSRDGGTLRF. The CDR3 region has the DNA TGCAGCTCCCGGGACGGGGGGACACTCCGCTTT.

Points on this clonotype: Likely a read error: the CDR3 ends without its conserved phenylalanine or tryptophan. The chain combines TRBV5-1 with TRBJ2-2; possible D gene TRBD2, 6 bases. Per germline, CDR1 SGHRS and CDR2 YFSETQ. V was pared by 5 bases and J by 4 bases, with 18 bases between. The length of the CDR3 is 16 residues. This chain's CDR3 is CASSSYVTSLTGELFY. For the CDR3, the DNA is TGCGCCAGCAGTTCTTACGTGACTAGTCTCACCGGGGAGCTGTTTTAT.

Comment on this clonotype: Germline and junction disagree at one end, which may indicate a read error. V is TRBV5-6 and J is TRBJ1-4; possibly TRBD1 for D (6 bases). The germline CDR1 and CDR2 sequences are SGHDT and YYEEEE. The CDR3 totals 15 residues. CDR3 amino acids: CANSLLTGAKEKLFF. CDR3 coding DNA: TGTGCCAACAGCTTGTTGACGGGGGCTAAAGAAAAACTGTTTTTT.